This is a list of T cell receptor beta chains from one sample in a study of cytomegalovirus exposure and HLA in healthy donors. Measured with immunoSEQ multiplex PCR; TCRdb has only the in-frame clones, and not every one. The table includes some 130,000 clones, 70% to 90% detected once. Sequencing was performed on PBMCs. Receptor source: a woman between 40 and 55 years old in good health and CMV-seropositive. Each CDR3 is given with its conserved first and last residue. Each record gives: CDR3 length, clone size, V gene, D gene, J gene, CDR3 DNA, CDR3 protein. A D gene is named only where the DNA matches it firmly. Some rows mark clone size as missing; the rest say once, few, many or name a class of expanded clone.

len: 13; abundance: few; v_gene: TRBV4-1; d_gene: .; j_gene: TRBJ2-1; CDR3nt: TGCGCCAGCAGCCGGGGACCGGGGGATGAGCAGTTCTTC; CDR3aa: CASSRGPGDEQFF
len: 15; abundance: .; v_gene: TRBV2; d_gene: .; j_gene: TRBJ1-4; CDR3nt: TGTGCCAGCAGGCTCAGGGTTTCGACTAATGAAAAACTGTTTTTT; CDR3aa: CASRLRVSTNEKLFF
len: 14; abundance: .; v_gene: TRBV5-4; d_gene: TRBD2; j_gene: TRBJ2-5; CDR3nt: TGTGCCAGCAGCTTGGATCGGGGGGGGGAGACCCAGTACTTC; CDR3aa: CASSLDRGGETQYF
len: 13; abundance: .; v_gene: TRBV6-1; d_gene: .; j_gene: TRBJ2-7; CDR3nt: TGTGCCAGCAGCGAAGGGGGGGCCTACGAGCAGTACTTC; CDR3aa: CASSEGGAYEQYF
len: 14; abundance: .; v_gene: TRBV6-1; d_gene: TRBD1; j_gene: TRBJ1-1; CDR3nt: TGTGCCAGCAGCCGACAGGGGGCAACTCCAGGGGATTTCTTT; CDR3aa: CASSRQGATPGDFF
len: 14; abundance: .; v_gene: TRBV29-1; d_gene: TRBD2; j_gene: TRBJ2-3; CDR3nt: TGCAGCGTTGAGGGACTAGCGGAGACAGATACGCAGTATTTT; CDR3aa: CSVEGLAETDTQYF
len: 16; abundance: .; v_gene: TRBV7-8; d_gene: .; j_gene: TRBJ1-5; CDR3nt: TGTGCCAGCAGCTTAGTGGCAGGGCCGGGCAATCAGCCCCAGCATTTT; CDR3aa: CASSLVAGPGNQPQHF
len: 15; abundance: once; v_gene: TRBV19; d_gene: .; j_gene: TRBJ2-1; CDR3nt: TGTGCCAGTAGTCCCGGACAGAATTCCTACAATGAGCAGTTCTTC; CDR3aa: CASSPGQNSYNEQFF
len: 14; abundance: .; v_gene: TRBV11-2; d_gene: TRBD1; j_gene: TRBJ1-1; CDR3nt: TGTGCCAGCAGCTTAGTGGGGGGACAGGGTGAAGCTTTCTTT; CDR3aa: CASSLVGGQGEAFF
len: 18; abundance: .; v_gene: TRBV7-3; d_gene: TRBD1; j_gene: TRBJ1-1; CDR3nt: TGTGCCAGCAGTTTAAGATCCGGGACAGGGCGCCTGAACACTGAAGCTTTCTTT; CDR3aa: CASSLRSGTGRLNTEAFF
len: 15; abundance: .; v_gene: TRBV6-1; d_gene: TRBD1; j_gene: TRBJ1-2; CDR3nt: TGTGCCAGCAGCGACCAACGGACAGGGCGGCGAGGCTACACCTTC; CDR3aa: CASSDQRTGRRGYTF
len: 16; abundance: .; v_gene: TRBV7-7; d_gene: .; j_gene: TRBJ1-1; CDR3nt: TGTGCTAGCAGCCCCTATACAGGGAGCTTGAACACTGAAGCTTTCTTT; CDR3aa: CASSPYTGSLNTEAFF
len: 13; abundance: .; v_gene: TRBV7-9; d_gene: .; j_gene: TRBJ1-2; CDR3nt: TGTGCCAGCAGACCAGGGTTTAACTATGGCTACACCTTC; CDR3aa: CASRPGFNYGYTF
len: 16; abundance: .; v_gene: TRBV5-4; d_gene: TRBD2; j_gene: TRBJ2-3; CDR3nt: TGTGCCAGCAGCTTGGGAGGGACTAGTAGGCCAGATACGCAGTATTTT; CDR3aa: CASSLGGTSRPDTQYF
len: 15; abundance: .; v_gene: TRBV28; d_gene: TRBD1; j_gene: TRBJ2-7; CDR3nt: TGTGCCAGCAGTCGGGACGGGACAGGCTCCTACGAGCAGTACTTC; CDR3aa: CASSRDGTGSYEQYF
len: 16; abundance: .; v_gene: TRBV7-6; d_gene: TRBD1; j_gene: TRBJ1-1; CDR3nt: TGTGCCAGCAGCTTAGGGACAGGAAACTTGAACACTGAAGCTTTCTTT; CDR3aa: CASSLGTGNLNTEAFF
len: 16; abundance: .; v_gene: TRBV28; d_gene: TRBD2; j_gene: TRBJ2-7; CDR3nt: TGTGCCAGCAGTTTCTCCGGGACTAGCGGCCTCTACGAGCAGTACTTC; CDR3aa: CASSFSGTSGLYEQYF